The source of this T cell receptor beta chain is a study of T cell changes during pregnancy in multiple sclerosis. The repertoire was sequenced with immunoSEQ multiplex PCR; TCRdb's copy has only in-frame clones and lacks some. The sample has about 13,000 clones, about nine tenths seen once; the top ten hold roughly 8.6%. Germline V gene sequence: CDR1 MGHRA, CDR2 YSYEKL. The V gene end was trimmed by 1 base and the J gene end by 7 bases; junction bases not matched to a gene: 4. The CDR3 is 15 residues long. The receptor was derived from a female donor with multiple sclerosis, enrolled in a pregnancy study. V is TRBV4-1 and J is TRBJ1-6, with TRBD1 matching 7 bases. Source: CD8+ T cells from peripheral blood mononuclear cells, taken in the first trimester of pregnancy. The CDR3 coding sequence is TGCGCCAGCAGCCAAGTCCCAGGGGGGAATTCACCCCTCCACTTT. Amino acids: CASSQVPGGNSPLHF.